This T cell receptor beta chain was retrieved from a study of blood T cells in healthy people across ages. Overall study: About one barcoded beta molecule was captured per two T cells (by template switching).

General observations from the study: A strong correlation was found between TCR beta diversity and the percentage of naive T cells.

This clonotype was detected a few times. The antigen is unknown. The CDR3 extends over 14 amino acids. The germline V gene encodes CDR1 SGHRS and CDR2 YFSETQ. With 0 bases removed from V and 2 bases from J, the gap between germline ends came to 7 bases. Alongside a J-beta primer mix, a sample-barcoded 5' primer served in a second PCR lasting roughly 7 to 11 cycles. Carrying 12 random nucleotides, a template-switch adaptor labeled each individual cDNA molecule. From the 5' RACE reads, TCRdb called clonotypes with MiXCR, one entry per CDR3 protein. Among more than 650,000 distinct CDR3 sequences listed, 22% were seen once.

This sequence was found in a man in his 70s in good health. The specimen sequenced was blood. The rearrangement links TRBV5-1 to TRBJ2-3; D unclear. CDR3 in amino acids: CASSLDPATDTQYF. Written as DNA, the CDR3 is TGCGCCAGCAGCTTGGATCCAGCCACAGATACGCAGTATTTT.